These T cell receptor beta chains were read from a single sample in a study of blood T cell repertoires in COVID-19. Data came from immunoSEQ multiplex PCR; TCRdb stores just in-frame clones and leaves some out. The table has a few hundred thousand clones, approximately 82% seen once. The sample was peripheral blood. The receptors originated from a woman younger than 30 with acute or convalescent COVID-19. The conserved cysteine and the conserved F or W are not part of the CDR3 here. The listing skips clone size in some rows; elsewhere it reads once, few, many or a size class.

abundance,j_gene,v_gene,CDR3aa
NA,TRBJ2-1,TRBV7-3,ASSPRTGPSSYNEQF
NA,TRBJ1-2,TRBV24-1,ATSEDPQGWAYGYT
few,TRBJ2-3,TRBV28,ASSPGTSGRTTQY
NA,TRBJ1-1,TRBV6-5,ASSSTYQDFAEAF
once,TRBJ2-3,TRBV5-5,ASSLDRDSRTSTDTQY
NA,TRBJ1-2,TRBV6-2/TRBV6-3,ASSYPTGKDGYT
NA,TRBJ2-7,TRBV7-8,ASSSEAAPYEQY
NA,TRBJ1-2,TRBV30,AWRQGYNYGYT
NA,TRBJ2-5,TRBV24-1,ATNLGAVTEETQY
few,TRBJ1-4,TRBV30,AWSSGLNGEKLF
NA,TRBJ2-7,TRBV20-1,SAPDWTEQY
few,TRBJ2-1,TRBV5-1,ASSLGENNEQF
few,TRBJ2-6,TRBV19,ASSTTTGASGANVLT
NA,TRBJ2-2,TRBV6-5,ASRQRAGELF
NA,TRBJ2-7,TRBV10-2,ASSEGSGRGYEQY
once,TRBJ2-2,TRBV7-8,ASRPSLLRGRGTGELF
NA,TRBJ1-1,TRBV19,ASSKTRNTEAF
NA,TRBJ1-4,TRBV6-5,ASSPTGGDGEKLF
NA,TRBJ2-3,TRBV4-2,ASSQDSGTSGPTSTDTQY
NA,TRBJ2-7,TRBV11-2,ASSSIRGQAGEQY
NA,TRBJ2-1,TRBV28,ASSISGPTTGLPYNEQF
NA,TRBJ2-7,TRBV5-1,ATFYEQY
NA,TRBJ1-1,TRBV9,ASSVGWGRANTEAF
NA,TRBJ2-2,TRBV13,ASSLALAAGYTGELF
NA,TRBJ1-3,TRBV7-2,ASSFVEAAGNTIY
NA,TRBJ2-7,TRBV5-1,ASSSPGQGITYEQY
NA,TRBJ1-2,TRBV7-2,ASSLSTGSGYT
NA,TRBJ2-7,TRBV29-1,SVEERGSWEGDIYEQY
NA,TRBJ2-1,TRBV27,ASREAGGFYNEQF